Following are 26 T cell receptor beta chains from one sample sequenced in a study of patients and donors after allogeneic stem cell transplantation. TCRdb recomputed calls from the RT-PCR reads with MiXCR, one row per CDR3 protein. This sample has roughly 940,000 distinct CDR3 sequences; more than 15% occur once, and the top ten carry 5% to 7.5%. Sequencing used blood, either unsorted or a sorted T cell fraction (not recorded which). Receptors were obtained from a human donor who was either an allogeneic HSCT recipient or a stem cell or donor lymphocyte infusion donor (not recorded which). It is not recorded whose cells these are; they may come from a transplant donor.

Worth noting for this clonotype: At one of its ends the junction is not consistent with the germline gene, which may arise from a read error. V is TRBV6-2 or TRBV6-3 and J is TRBJ1-1; TRBD1 aligns across 7 bases. Germline V gives CDR1 MNHEY, CDR2 SVGEGT. This CDR3 region has 13 residues. As DNA, the CDR3 is TGTGTCAGCAAGACGACAGGGAGGACTGAAGCTTTCTTT. It codes for CVSKTTGRTEAFF.

The CDR3 reads CSARESQAVTYEQYF. In DNA, the CDR3 is TGCAGTGCTAGAGAGAGTCAAGCGGTTACCTACGAGCAGTACTTC. The chain combines TRBV20-1 with TRBJ2-7; possible D gene TRBD2, 5 bases. The CDR3 extends over 15 amino acids. Trimming removed 0 bases from V and 2 bases from J, with 14 bases in between. Looked up from germline, CDR1 is DFQATT and CDR2 is SNEGSKA (reference sequence).

There are a few counts of this clonotype. The V call is TRBV20-1, the J call TRBJ1-1; a possible D gene is TRBD1 (6 bases). There are 14 residues in the CDR3. Per germline, CDR1 DFQATT and CDR2 SNEGSKA (reference sequence). Trimming removed 6 bases from V and 0 bases from J, with 14 bases in between. CDR3 DNA: TGCAGTGCACTTCCGGGACACGTGAACACTGAAGCTTTCTTT. This sequence encodes CSALPGHVNTEAFF.

Only a few counts were recorded for this clonotype. This chain links TRBV18 with TRBJ1-1; D remains unclear. The CDR3 has 14 amino acids. Trimming shortened V by 4 bases and J by 2 bases, and 11 bases separated the two germline ends. Germline-derived CDR1 and CDR2 are KGHSH and LQKENI. In nucleotides, the CDR3 is TGTGCCAGCTCACGGAAGAGAGCCAACACTGAAGCTTTCTTT. Translated: CASSRKRANTEAFF.

This rearrangement joins TRBV7-8 to TRBJ2-5; D is unresolved. CDR1 SGHVS and CDR2 FQNEAQ come from the germline V gene. The CDR3 consists of 15 residues. Trimming removed 0 bases from V and 5 bases from J, with 13 bases in between. CDR3 bases: TGTGCCAGCAGCTTAGCCCGACTTGATTTTGAGACCCAGTACTTC. Translation gives CASSLARLDFETQYF. Filled out from reference TRBV7-8 and TRBJ2-5, the complete variable domain reads GAGVSQSPRYKVAKRGQDVALRCDPISGHVSLFWYQQALGQGPEFLTYFQNEAQLDKSGLPSDRFFAERPEGSVSTLKIQRTQQEDSAVYLCASSLARLDFETQYFGPGTRLLVL.

At least ten counts were recorded for this clonotype. The chain is built from TRBV15 and TRBJ2-1; D gene unclear. This CDR3 spans 14 amino acids. The V gene's germline CDR1 is LNHNV and CDR2 YYDKDF (reference sequence). V was clipped by 5 bases and J by 3 bases, with 11 bases between them. The CDR3 nucleotides read TGTGCCACCAGCTCCTGGGCCGACTACAATGAGCAGTTCTTC. Translation: CATSSWADYNEQFF.

This clonotype was seen at least ten times. The V call is TRBV20-1, the J call TRBJ2-3; D is undetermined. Trimming pared 5 bases from V and 6 bases from J, leaving 6 bases between. In germline, CDR1 is DFQATT, CDR2 SNEGSKA (reference sequence). The CDR3 runs to 10 residues. In DNA, the CDR3 is TGCAGTGCTTTGGCGGATACGCAGTATTTT. Translated: CSALADTQYF.

The J gene is TRBJ2-1, the V gene TRBV7-6; D could derive from TRBD1 or TRBD2 (5 bases each). CDR1 SGHVS and CDR2 FNYEAQ come from the germline V gene. This CDR3 has 15 amino acids. Trimming removed 5 bases at V and 10 bases at J, with 21 bases between. CDR3 sequence reads: CASSPGRVLYIEQFF. In DNA form, the CDR3 reads TGTGCCAGCAGCCCGGGGCGGGTACTCTACATCGAGCAGTTCTTC.

The chain carries TRBV5-1 and TRBJ2-5; D unclear. Trimming shortened V by 6 bases and J by 0 bases, and 12 bases separated the two germline ends. The CDR3 has 14 residues. Per germline, CDR1 SGHRS and CDR2 YFSETQ. The CDR3 protein is CASNLAGYQETQYF. The CDR3 DNA sequence: TGCGCCAGCAATCTGGCCGGGTACCAAGAGACCCAGTACTTC.

V gene TRBV9 combines with J gene TRBJ2-1; 10 bases fit TRBD2. V shed 5 bases, J shed 1 base, and the junction held 3 bases outside the gene matches. Per germline, CDR1 SGDLS and CDR2 YYNGEE. The length of the CDR3 is 15 residues. The CDR3 here is CASSVGLASYNEQFF. The CDR3 DNA sequence: TGTGCCAGCAGTGTGGGACTAGCGTCCTACAATGAGCAGTTCTTC.

The chain links TRBV6-2 or TRBV6-3 to TRBJ2-1; no reliable D call. The CDR3 covers 15 residues. Deletions cut 6 bases from V and 5 bases from J, with 17 bases between. Per germline, CDR1 MNHEY and CDR2 SVGEGT. CDR3 amino acids: CASSSAARAHNEQFF. The CDR3 DNA reads TGTGCCAGCAGCTCGGCGGCTCGGGCCCACAATGAGCAGTTCTTC.

This clonotype was seen only a few times. Here the CDR3 DNA reads TGTGCCAGCAAGATAAACGGGGACAGCTATGGCTACACCTTC. Protein: CASKINGDSYGYTF. The chain employs TRBV7-9 and TRBJ1-2, with TRBD1 identical over 7 bases. Germline V gene data show CDR1 as SEHNR and CDR2 as FQNEAQ (reference sequence). This CDR3 has 14 amino acids. V gave up 7 bases and J gave up 4 bases; unmatched junction bases: 9.

The chain's CDR3 is CASSFYTGILSQETQYF. The CDR3 coding sequence is TGCGCCAGCAGCTTTTATACCGGAATCCTAAGCCAAGAGACCCAGTACTTC. The chain recombines TRBV5-1 with TRBJ2-5; D gene uncertain. V gave up 2 bases and J gave up 1 base, with 18 bases separating them. Germline-derived CDR1 and CDR2 are SGHRS and YFSETQ. The CDR3 is made up of 17 amino acids.

The rearrangement joins TRBV30 to TRBJ2-5; D remains unclear. V was cut by 2 bases and J by 2 bases, with 6 bases left in between. The CDR3 is made up of 12 amino acids. The germline CDR1 and CDR2 sequences are GTSNPN and SVGIG (reference sequence). The CDR3 is CAWSSSQETQYF. The CDR3 DNA reads as TGTGCCTGGAGTTCTTCACAAGAGACCCAGTACTTC.

This clonotype was found a few times. CDR3 sequence reads: CATSRDAGTYGYTF. CDR3 bases: TGTGCCACCAGCAGAGATGCAGGGACCTATGGCTACACCTTC. The genes are TRBV15 and TRBJ1-2; TRBD1 is a possible D gene (5 bases). The CDR3 totals 14 residues. V was trimmed by 0 bases and J by 4 bases, leaving 9 bases between them. The germline gives CDR1 LNHNV, CDR2 YYDKDF (reference sequence).

This clonotype has at least ten counts. The gene calls are TRBV4-3 and TRBJ1-1; D perhaps matches TRBD1 (5 bases). The V gene lost 1 base and the J gene lost 5 bases, with 11 bases spanning the gap. The CDR3 is 14 residues long. Germline-derived CDR1 and CDR2 are LGHNA and YSLEER. The CDR3, as DNA: TGCGCCAGCAGCCAAGTACAGGTGGGGACTGAAGCTTTCTTT. Translated, it gives CASSQVQVGTEAFF.

This clonotype was detected a few times. The chain links TRBV5-5 to TRBJ2-3; 8 nucleotides align to TRBD2. There are 16 residues in the CDR3. The V segment lost 0 bases and the J segment 3 bases; nucleotides outside the gene matches: 6. Germline V gene data show CDR1 as SGHKS and CDR2 as YYEKEE (reference sequence). The CDR3 DNA follows: TGTGCCAGCAGCTTGGTGATAGCGGGGAGAACAGATACGCAGTATTTT. Amino acids: CASSLVIAGRTDTQYF.

The V call is TRBV4-3, the J call TRBJ2-3, with D perhaps given as TRBD1 or TRBD2 (5 bases each). Germline CDR1 reads LGHNA; CDR2 reads YSLEER. CDR3 length: 15 amino acids. The V gene lost 3 bases and the J gene lost 0 bases, with 10 bases spanning the gap. DNA of the CDR3: TGCGCCAGCAGCCACGGGGACCACAGCACAGATACGCAGTATTTT. This translates into CASSHGDHSTDTQYF.

This clonotype was found a few times. This sequence joins TRBV7-9 and TRBJ1-5; D possibly corresponds to TRBD1 (6 bases). CDR1 SEHNR and CDR2 FQNEAQ come from the germline V gene (reference sequence). The V end lost 4 bases, the J end lost 3 bases, and 13 bases lay between the germline ends. The CDR3 is made up of 15 amino acids. CDR3 bases: TGTGCCAGCAGCTCGGGGGACACTAACAATCAGCCCCAGCATTTT. It yields the protein CASSSGDTNNQPQHF. The full variable domain, its missing parts supplied by reference TRBV7-9 and TRBJ1-5, is DTGVSQNPRHKITKRGQNVTFRCDPISEHNRLYWYRQTLGQGPEFLTYFQNEAQLEKSRLLSDRFSAERPKGSFSTLEIQRTEQGDSAMYLCASSSGDTNNQPQHFGDGTRLSIL.

This clonotype was recorded a few times. The chain links TRBV12-3 or TRBV12-4 to TRBJ2-3; TRBD2 matches at 8 bases. The CDR3 has 16 residues. The V and J ends lost 2 bases and 8 bases, in that order; junction bases with no gene match: 12. In DNA, the CDR3 is TGTGCCAGCAGTTTACTTGTCGGGGGGGCCAAGGGTACGCAGTATTTT. Its protein is CASSLLVGGAKGTQYF.

The chain couples TRBV19 to TRBJ1-5; 7 bases are a match to TRBD1. Germline V lookup: CDR1 LNHDA, CDR2 SQIVND (reference sequence). Losses at the gene ends were 7 bases for V and 3 bases for J; bases not matched to a gene: 9. The CDR3 consists of 15 residues. The CDR3 DNA is TGTGCCAGTAACGCCCAGGGGGACTTCAATCAGCCCCAGCATTTT. Translated, it gives CASNAQGDFNQPQHF.

The V and J genes are TRBV30 and TRBJ2-2, with D unclear. Germline values: CDR1 GTSNPN, CDR2 SVGIG (reference sequence). The CDR3 has 13 amino acids. The V gene lost 1 base and the J gene lost 10 bases, with 13 bases spanning the gap. CDR3 DNA: TGTGCCTGGAGTGGTGGCTTCCGTCTGGAGCTGTTTTTT. Residues: CAWSGGFRLELFF. Variable domain in full (rest from reference TRBV30 and TRBJ2-2): SQTIHQWPATLVQPVGSPLSLECTVEGTSNPNLYWYRQAAGRGLQLLFYSVGIGQISSEVPQNLSASRPQDRQFILSSKKLLLSDSGFYLCAWSGGFRLELFFGEGSRLTVL.

About this clonotype: At one of its ends the junction is not consistent with the germline gene, which may arise from a read error. The gene calls are TRBV12-3 or TRBV12-4 and TRBJ2-5; D is uncertain. This CDR3 has 11 residues. Written as DNA, the CDR3 is TGTGCCAGCAGTTTAGGACACTTAGCACGGTTC. Amino acid sequence: CASSLGHLARF.

The sample holds many counts of this clonotype. The CDR3 is CASSIQGSGTSQFF. As DNA, the CDR3 is TGCGCCAGCAGCATACAGGGATCCGGGACTAGTCAGTTCTTC. The chain joins TRBV5-1 to TRBJ2-1, with TRBD2 matching over 8 bases. CDR1 is SGHRS, CDR2 YFSETQ, per germline. CDR3 size: 14 residues. J was trimmed by 13 bases and V by 4 bases; bases with no gene match: 13.

The rearrangement joins TRBV20-1 to TRBJ2-5; D uncertain. The length of the CDR3 is 15 residues. V lost 3 bases and J 0 bases, leaving 14 bases between the germline ends. Germline V CDR1 and CDR2: DFQATT, SNEGSKA (reference sequence). CDR3 sequence reads: CSASSRNWYQETQYF. The CDR3 DNA reads TGCAGTGCTAGCTCGAGGAACTGGTACCAAGAGACCCAGTACTTC.

A few counts support this clonotype. The chain links TRBV18 to TRBJ1-5; unclear D gene. CDR1 KGHSH and CDR2 LQKENI come from the germline V gene. The ends were cut back, 1 base at V and 0 bases at J, with 19 bases in the middle. This CDR3 has 19 amino acids. In nucleotides, the CDR3 is TGTGCCAGCTCACCACGAATTCACACGGGAAGACATAGCAATCAGCCCCAGCATTTT. Amino acid sequence: CASSPRIHTGRHSNQPQHF.